This TCR beta chain was documented in a study of cytomegalovirus exposure and HLA in healthy donors. Study details: Earlier, almost 120 million unique TCR beta sequences were recovered from approximately 180 million T cells by an analysis. Notes on the study in general: In a later analysis, parvovirus B19, influenza, CMV and Epstein-Barr virus appeared linked to several top co-occurrence clusters. Across HLA loci, a later analysis found differing TCR association rates, with DRB1 most and HLA-C fewest.

There are 16 residues in the CDR3. Per the germline V gene, CDR1 is SGHDT and CDR2 is YYEEEE. Trimming left V 2 bases short and J 1 base short, with 15 bases between. With respect to this clone: The antigen is unknown.

This PCR relied on a set of 60 Vbeta primers and 13 Jbeta primers. Some clones are missing from TCRdb's copy, which holds only in-frame ones; the method was immunoSEQ multiplex PCR. The table has more than 150,000 clones, around 78% seen once; the top ten hold 5.5% to 7.5%. Nominal health characterized the donors when sampled, though unrecorded immune exposures were likely. V gene TRBV5-6 combines with J gene TRBJ1-1; no reliable D call. Sequencing was performed on PBMCs. This receptor was taken from a woman between 40 and 55 years old in good health and CMV-seropositive. For the CDR3, the DNA is TGTGCCAGCAGCTTAGGATTTGCACAGCCGAACACTGAAGCTTTCTTT. Its translation is CASSLGFAQPNTEAFF.